The 12 T cell receptor beta chains listed next were all sequenced from one sample in a study of cytomegalovirus exposure and HLA in healthy donors. PCR employed 60 Vbeta and 13 Jbeta primers. Sequencing was performed with immunoSEQ multiplex PCR; in TCRdb, only in-frame clones are kept and a portion is missing. The sample shows about 140,000 clones, about three quarters of them seen only once. The sample taken for sequencing was PBMCs. These receptors came from a man between 35 and 55 years old in good health and CMV-seropositive.

This rearrangement joins TRBV15 to TRBJ1-1; weak D call: TRBD1 (6 bases). Trimming cost V 3 bases and J 4 bases, with 12 bases left between them. Germline assignment: CDR1 LNHNV and CDR2 YYDKDF (reference sequence). The CDR3 is 14 residues long. The CDR3 region is CATSSGDTATEAFF. DNA of the CDR3: TGTGCCACCAGCAGTGGGGACACAGCCACTGAAGCTTTCTTT.

The chain recombines TRBV4-1 with TRBJ2-7, with D hard to call. V shed 0 bases and J shed 3 bases, with 9 bases lying between them. The CDR3 consists of 14 residues. In germline, CDR1 is MGHRA, CDR2 YSYEKL. The CDR3 is CASSQERTFYEQYF. DNA for the CDR3: TGCGCCAGCAGCCAAGAGCGCACCTTCTACGAGCAGTACTTC.

This CDR3 reads CSGMEGTNEKLFF. CDR3 DNA sequence: TGCAGTGGTATGGAGGGTACTAATGAAAAACTGTTTTTT. The chain is built from TRBV29-1 and TRBJ1-4; D gene uncertain. The germline gives CDR1 SQVTM, CDR2 ANQGSEA. The length of the CDR3 is 13 residues.

The V call is TRBV21-1, the J call TRBJ2-7; the DNA was not used to check the table's D call, TRBD2. TRBV21-1 is a pseudogene locus. The CDR3 consists of 14 residues. CDR3 coding DNA: TGTGCCAGCACTTCGGGTAGGGAGTACTACGAGCAGTACTTC. Residues: CASTSGREYYEQYF.

This chain uses TRBV2 with TRBJ2-1; 11 nucleotides line up with TRBD2. Germline V gene data show CDR1 as SNHLY and CDR2 as FYNNEI. This CDR3 has 16 amino acids. V trimming: 5 bases; J trimming: 0 bases; junction bases outside the gene matches: 3. The DNA for the CDR3 is TGTGCCAGCAGTCTTGGACTAGCGGGCTCCTACAATGAGCAGTTCTTC. It is translated as CASSLGLAGSYNEQFF.

The rearrangement uses TRBV10-3 and TRBJ1-6; 8 nucleotides line up with TRBD1. Germline V lookup: CDR1 ENHRY, CDR2 SYGVKD. The CDR3 extends over 14 amino acids. Losses at the gene ends were 6 bases for V and 7 bases for J; bases not matched to a gene: 5. CDR3 loop: CAISRQGTNSPLHF. The CDR3 nucleotides are TGTGCCATCAGCCGACAGGGGACGAATTCACCCCTCCACTTT.

The chain links TRBV19 to TRBJ1-4, with 7 positions matching TRBD1. Germline CDR1 and CDR2: LNHDA and SQIVND (reference sequence). Trimming at V came to 6 bases and at J to 6 bases, leaving 7 bases not matched to a gene. This CDR3 is 14 amino acids long. The CDR3 sequence is CASSLRQGYEKLFF. The CDR3, as DNA: TGTGCCAGTAGCCTCCGACAGGGATATGAAAAACTGTTTTTT. The full variable domain, in which reference TRBV19 and TRBJ1-4 provide the parts outside the CDR3, is DGGITQSPKYLFRKEGQNVTLSCEQNLNHDAMYWYRQDPGQGLRLIYYSQIVNDFQKGDIAEGYSVSREKKESFPLTVTSAQKNPTAFYLCASSLRQGYEKLFFGSGTQLSVL.

The chain couples TRBV9 to TRBJ2-7, with D possibly TRBD2 on 6 matching bases. Trimming took 0 bases from V and 3 from J, leaving 10 bases between them. This CDR3 comprises 14 residues. Looked up from germline, CDR1 is SGDLS and CDR2 is YYNGEE. The DNA for the CDR3 is TGTGCCAGCAGCGTAGCCGGGAGTGACTACGAGCAGTACTTC. It translates to CASSVAGSDYEQYF.

This clone came up a few times. The rearrangement uses TRBV4-2 and TRBJ2-7; maybe TRBD2 (6 bases). V was cut by 6 bases and J by 1 base, with 16 bases left in between. This CDR3 contains 15 residues. The germline CDR1 and CDR2 sequences are LGHNA and YNFKEQ. CDR3 bases: TGTGCCAGCAGGTACATAGCGGCCGGTTCCTACGAGCAGTACTTC. It yields the protein CASRYIAAGSYEQYF.

The chain carries TRBV28 and TRBJ2-7; TRBD2 matches 7 bases. Germline V gene lookup returns CDR1 MDHEN and CDR2 SYDVKM. V was pared by 5 bases and J by 9 bases, with 10 bases of the junction left unmatched. The CDR3 extends over 13 amino acids. DNA for the CDR3: TGTGCCAGCAGTCCCCCCCTCACTAGCGTGCAGTACTTC. The encoded protein is CASSPPLTSVQYF.

This clone appeared once. V is TRBV11-2 and J is TRBJ2-1; D ambiguous. CDR1 and CDR2 (germline): SGHAT, FQNNGV. This CDR3 has 10 amino acids. V was clipped by 4 bases and J by 9 bases, with 4 bases between them. This CDR3 is CASSSREQFF. CDR3 DNA: TGTGCCAGCAGCTCCCGTGAGCAGTTCTTC.

This chain joins TRBV19 and TRBJ1-5; D possibly corresponds to TRBD1 (5 bases). This CDR3 contains 15 residues. CDR1 is LNHDA, CDR2 SQIVND, per germline (reference sequence). V lost 7 bases and J 1 base, leaving 14 bases between the germline ends. This CDR3 reads CASTLMGQSNQPQHF. DNA for the CDR3: TGTGCCAGTACCTTGATGGGGCAGAGCAATCAGCCCCAGCATTTT.